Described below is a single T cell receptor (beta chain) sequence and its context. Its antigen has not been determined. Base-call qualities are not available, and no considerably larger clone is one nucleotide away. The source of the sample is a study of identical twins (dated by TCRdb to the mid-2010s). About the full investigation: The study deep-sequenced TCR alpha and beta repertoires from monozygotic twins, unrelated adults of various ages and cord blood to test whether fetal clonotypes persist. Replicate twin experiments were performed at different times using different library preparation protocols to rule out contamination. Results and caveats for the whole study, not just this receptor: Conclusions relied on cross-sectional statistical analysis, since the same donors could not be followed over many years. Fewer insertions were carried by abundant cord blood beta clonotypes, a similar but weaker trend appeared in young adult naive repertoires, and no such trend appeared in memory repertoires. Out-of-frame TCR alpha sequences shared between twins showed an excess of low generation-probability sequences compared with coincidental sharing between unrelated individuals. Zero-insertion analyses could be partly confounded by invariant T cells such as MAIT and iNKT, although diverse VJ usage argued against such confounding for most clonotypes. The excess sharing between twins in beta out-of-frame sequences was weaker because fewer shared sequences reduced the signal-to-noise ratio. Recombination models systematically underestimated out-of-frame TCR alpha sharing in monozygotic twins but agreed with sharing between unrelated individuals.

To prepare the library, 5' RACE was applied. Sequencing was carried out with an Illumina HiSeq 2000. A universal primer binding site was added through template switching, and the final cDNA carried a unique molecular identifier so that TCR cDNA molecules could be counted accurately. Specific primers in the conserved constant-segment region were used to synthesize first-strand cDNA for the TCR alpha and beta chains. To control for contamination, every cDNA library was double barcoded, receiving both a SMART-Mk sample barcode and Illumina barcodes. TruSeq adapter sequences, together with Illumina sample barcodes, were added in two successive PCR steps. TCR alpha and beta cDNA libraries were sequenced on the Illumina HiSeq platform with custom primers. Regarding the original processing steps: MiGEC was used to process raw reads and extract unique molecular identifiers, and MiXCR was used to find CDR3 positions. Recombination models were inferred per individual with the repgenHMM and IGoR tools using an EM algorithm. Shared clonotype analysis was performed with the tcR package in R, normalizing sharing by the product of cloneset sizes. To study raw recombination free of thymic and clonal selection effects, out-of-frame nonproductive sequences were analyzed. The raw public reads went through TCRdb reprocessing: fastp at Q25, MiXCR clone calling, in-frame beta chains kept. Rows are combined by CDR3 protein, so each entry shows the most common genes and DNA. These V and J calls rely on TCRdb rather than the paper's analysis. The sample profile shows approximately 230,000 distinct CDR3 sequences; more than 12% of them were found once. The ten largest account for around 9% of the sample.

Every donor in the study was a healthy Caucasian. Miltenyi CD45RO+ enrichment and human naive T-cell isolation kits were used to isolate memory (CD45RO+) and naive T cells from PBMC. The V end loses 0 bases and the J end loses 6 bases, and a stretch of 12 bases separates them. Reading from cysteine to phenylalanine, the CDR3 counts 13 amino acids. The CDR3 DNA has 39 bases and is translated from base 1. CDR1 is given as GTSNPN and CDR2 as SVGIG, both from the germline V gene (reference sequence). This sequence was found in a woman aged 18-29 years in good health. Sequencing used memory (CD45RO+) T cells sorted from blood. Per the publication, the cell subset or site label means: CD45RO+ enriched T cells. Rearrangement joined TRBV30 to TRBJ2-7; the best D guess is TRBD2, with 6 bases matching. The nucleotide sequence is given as TGTGCCTGGAGTGTACGGCGGGGACTCGAGCAGTACTTC. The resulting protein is CAWSVRRGLEQYF.